This section outlines one T cell receptor (beta chain) sequence together with its context. Its matching antigen is unknown. Trimming removed 5 bases from V and 6 bases from J; junction bases left unmatched: 5. The CDR3 has 14 residues. Germline loops: CDR1 MNHEY, CDR2 SMNVEV (reference sequence). These data come from a study of cytomegalovirus exposure and HLA in healthy donors. Study findings and constraints: Indistinguishability led to the exclusion of some V segments, TRBV6-2 and TRBV6-3 included. As a later analysis revealed, most CMV-associated TCR beta chains appeared HLA-restricted. The dataset shows that most TCR sequences were rare, while some public TCRs occurred in many donors.

Use of 60 Vbeta and 13 Jbeta primers characterized the PCR. Repertoires were generated with immunoSEQ multiplex PCR, while TCRdb's copy carries only in-frame clones and drops some. The sample holds about 94,000 clones, roughly three quarters seen once. The origin of this receptor is a woman aged 60-70 years in good health and CMV-seronegative. V gene TRBV27 combines with J gene TRBJ2-1; 9 bases map to TRBD2. Material for sequencing was PBMCs. CDR3 loop: CASSGTSLGNEQFF. The CDR3 nucleotides read TGTGCCAGCAGTGGGACTAGCTTAGGCAATGAGCAGTTCTTC.